This TCR beta chain was sequenced for a study of blood T cell repertoires in COVID-19. Study summary: Acute and convalescent COVID-19 specimens originated in the United States, Italy and Spain. T cells, B-cell-depleted T cells, or PBMCs supplied cDNA or gDNA.

Original data processing: Amplification with reference gene primers provided the estimates of nucleated cell counts. Libraries were prepared by immunoSEQ multiplex PCR; TCRdb keeps only in-frame clonotypes and omits some of them. V, J and clone size are those of that table, while D and trimming were read from the DNA. The table includes some 90,000 clones, about 84% detected once. CDR1 is LGHNA, CDR2 YSLEER, per germline. V lost 0 bases to trimming and J lost 5 bases; unmatched junction nucleotides: 9. The CDR3 is 17 amino acids. Sequencing used peripheral blood. The chain has TRBV4-3 and TRBJ2-3; 9 bases are a match to TRBD2. The source of this sequence is a human donor in a cohort sampled during active COVID-19. CDR3 sequence reads: CASSQDFAGGAKDTQYF. As DNA, the CDR3 is TGCGCCAGCAGCCAAGATTTCGCGGGGGGGGCTAAAGATACGCAGTATTTT.